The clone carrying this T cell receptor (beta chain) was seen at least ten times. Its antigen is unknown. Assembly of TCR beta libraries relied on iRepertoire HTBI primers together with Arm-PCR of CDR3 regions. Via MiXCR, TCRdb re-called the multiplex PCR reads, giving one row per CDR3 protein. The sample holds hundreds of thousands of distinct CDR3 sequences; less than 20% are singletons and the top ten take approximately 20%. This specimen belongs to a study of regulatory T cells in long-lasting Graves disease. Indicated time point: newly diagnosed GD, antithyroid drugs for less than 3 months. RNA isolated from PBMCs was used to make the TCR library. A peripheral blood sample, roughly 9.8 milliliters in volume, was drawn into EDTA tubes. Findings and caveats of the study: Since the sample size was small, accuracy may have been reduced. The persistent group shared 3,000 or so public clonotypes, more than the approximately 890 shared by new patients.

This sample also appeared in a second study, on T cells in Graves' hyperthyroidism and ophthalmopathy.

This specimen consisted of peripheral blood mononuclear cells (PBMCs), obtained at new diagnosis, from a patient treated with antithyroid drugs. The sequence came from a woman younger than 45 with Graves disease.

CDR3 residues: CASSQSSGANVLTF. The DNA of the CDR3 is TGTGCCAGCAGCCAAAGCTCTGGGGCCAACGTCCTGACTTTC. The gene calls are TRBV7-8 and TRBJ2-6; D gene unclear. The CDR3 totals 14 residues. Germline V gives CDR1 SGHVS, CDR2 FQNEAQ. V dropped 5 bases and J dropped 0 bases, with 5 bases sitting between them.